The subject of this entry is one T cell receptor (beta chain). CDR1 is SGHAT, CDR2 FQNNGV, per germline. V shed 3 bases and J shed 1 base, with 6 bases lying between them. CDR3 length equals 13 residues. The study drew participants aged about 18 to 90 years from some 23 US areas. The sample comes from a study of blood T cell repertoires in COVID-19. Study overall: The study drew acute and convalescent COVID-19 samples from the United States, Italy and Spain. T cells, B-cell-depleted T cells, or PBMCs supplied cDNA or gDNA.

In the original analysis: Counts of nucleated cells, estimated from reference gene primer amplification, were obtained. Method: immunoSEQ multiplex PCR; TCRdb's copy keeps in-frame clones and lacks some. V, J and clone size are taken as reported in that table, and D and trimming were inferred from the DNA itself. This table holds 200,000 to 300,000 clones, approximately 86% found once. This TCR was sampled from a woman aged 25 to 39 with acute COVID-19. The chain uses TRBV11-2 and TRBJ1-2; no definite D call. Sample: PBMCs or T cells enriched from blood (not recorded which). The CDR3, as DNA: TGTGCCAGCAGCTTTCAGGATAACTATGGCTACACCTTC. Its translation: CASSFQDNYGYTF.